Below, 17 T cell receptor beta chains from the same sample are listed, as sequenced in a study of CD4+ T cells in melanoma. Only in-frame clones appear in the TCRdb table, and some are missing; sequencing was by immunoSEQ multiplex PCR. The table lists roughly 150,000 clones, about 90% of them singletons, with approximately 1.5% in the top ten. The source of these receptors is a human donor with melanoma.

This clone was recorded only once. The rearrangement uses TRBV7-8 and TRBJ1-3; 7 bases match TRBD1. The CDR3 runs 14 residues. Germline CDR1 reads SGHVS; CDR2 reads FQNEAQ. Trimming at V came to 8 bases and at J to 2 bases, leaving 6 bases not matched to a gene. The CDR3: CASFLGTAGNTIYF. CDR3 in DNA: TGTGCCAGCTTCCTAGGGACAGCTGGAAACACCATATATTTT.

The J gene is TRBJ2-1, the V gene TRBV11-2; the match to TRBD1 covers 8 bases. Germline V lookup: CDR1 SGHAT, CDR2 FQNNGV. The CDR3 has 15 residues. J gave up 7 bases and V 2 bases, and 7 bases lay outside the gene matches. The CDR3: CASSLLDRVGNEQFF. The CDR3 DNA reads TGTGCCAGCAGCTTACTGGACAGGGTGGGGAATGAGCAGTTCTTC. Drawing the rest from reference TRBV11-2 and TRBJ2-1, the complete variable domain is EAGVAQSPRYKIIEKRQSVAFWCNPISGHATLYWYQQILGQGPKLLIQFQNNGVVDDSQLPKDRFSAERLKGVDSTLKIQPAKLEDSAVYLCASSLLDRVGNEQFFGPGTRLTVL.

The rearrangement uses TRBV6-5 and TRBJ2-7, with D tentatively TRBD2 (6 bases). CDR3 length: 14 amino acids. In germline, CDR1 is MNHEY, CDR2 SVGAGI. Deletions cut 0 bases from V and 3 bases from J, with 9 bases between. The CDR3 reads CASSYSGGVYEQYF. The CDR3 coding sequence is TGTGCCAGCAGTTACTCGGGCGGGGTCTACGAGCAGTACTTC.

V usage is TRBV7-9 and J usage is TRBJ2-3; perhaps TRBD1 as D (5 bases). V gave up 5 bases and J gave up 4 bases, with 10 bases separating them. The CDR3 is 13 amino acids. Per germline, CDR1 SEHNR and CDR2 FQNEAQ (reference sequence). In nucleotides, the CDR3 is TGTGCCAGCAGCCCGCAGGGTCCAGATACGCAGTATTTT. Translated: CASSPQGPDTQYF.

The count of this clone is one. V is TRBV5-1 and J is TRBJ2-7; the D is unclear. The germline V gene has CDR1 SGHRS and CDR2 YFSETQ. The CDR3 spans 12 residues. V was clipped by 0 bases and J by 6 bases, with 7 bases between them. The CDR3 DNA follows: TGCGCCAGCAGCTTGGCAGGTACCGAGCAGTACTTC. It codes for CASSLAGTEQYF.

The V gene is TRBV7-8, the J gene TRBJ1-2; TRBD1 might be the D (5 bases). The length of the CDR3 is 15 residues. Trimming took 1 base from V and 0 from J, leaving 9 bases between them. Per germline, CDR1 SGHVS and CDR2 FQNEAQ. The chain's CDR3 is CASSLVQGPNYGYTF. The DNA for the CDR3 is TGTGCCAGCAGCTTAGTTCAGGGCCCTAACTATGGCTACACCTTC.

The J gene is TRBJ1-3, the V gene TRBV5-4; 10 nucleotides align to TRBD1. The ends lost 1 base at V and 2 bases at J; junction bases unmatched: 3. The CDR3 is 16 amino acids. Germline loops: CDR1 SGHNT, CDR2 YYREEE (reference sequence). CDR3 residues: CASSLRDRGAGNTIYF. The CDR3 DNA is TGTGCCAGCAGCTTGCGGGACAGGGGCGCTGGAAACACCATATATTTT.

The genes are TRBV6-6 and TRBJ1-1, with TRBD1 matching over 7 bases. This CDR3 spans 14 amino acids. The V gene end was trimmed by 6 bases and the J gene end by 5 bases; junction bases not matched to a gene: 9. Germline V gene data show CDR1 as MNHNY and CDR2 as SVGAGI (reference sequence). CDR3 amino acids: CASSSGGGRTEAFF. In DNA form, the CDR3 reads TGTGCCAGCAGCTCAGGGGGGGGTCGGACTGAAGCTTTCTTT.

This rearrangement joins TRBV2 to TRBJ1-5; no reliable D call. Germline V CDR1 and CDR2: SNHLY, FYNNEI. Trimming removed 1 base from V and 5 bases from J, with 12 bases in between. CDR3 length equals 15 residues. The DNA for the CDR3 is TGTGCCAGCAGTGAAGAGGGTGGAGGGTATCAGCCCCAGCATTTT. Amino acid sequence: CASSEEGGGYQPQHF.

The chain recombines TRBV2 with TRBJ1-1; D unclear. The germline gives CDR1 SNHLY, CDR2 FYNNEI. V was trimmed by 7 bases and J by 6 bases, leaving 12 bases between them. The CDR3 totals 12 residues. CDR3 DNA: TGTGCCAGCAACCTAGGAGCACCTGAAGCTTTCTTT. Translation: CASNLGAPEAFF.

The V call is TRBV5-1, the J call TRBJ2-7; TRBD1 might be the D (6 bases). The CDR3 runs 15 residues. Trimming left V 0 bases short and J 0 bases short, with 10 bases between. Germline-derived CDR1 and CDR2 are SGHRS and YFSETQ. This CDR3 reads CASSLEGVSSYEQYF. In DNA, the CDR3 is TGCGCCAGCAGCTTGGAGGGGGTTAGCTCCTACGAGCAGTACTTC.

V and J are TRBV2 and TRBJ2-2, with D tentatively TRBD1 (5 bases). Looked up from germline, CDR1 is SNHLY and CDR2 is FYNNEI. This CDR3 spans 17 amino acids. V lost 6 bases and J lost 0, with 17 bases in between. CDR3 sequence: CASSPQGLLANTGELFF. CDR3 nucleotides: TGTGCCAGCAGCCCCCAGGGCTTACTCGCGAACACCGGGGAGCTGTTTTTT.

The chain is built from TRBV18 and TRBJ1-2, with 10 bases identical to TRBD1. V trimming: 4 bases; J trimming: 3 bases; junction bases outside the gene matches: 5. Germline CDR1 is KGHSH and CDR2 is LQKENI. This CDR3 has 15 residues. CDR3 amino acids: CASSRTGTGDYGYTF. The CDR3, as DNA: TGTGCCAGCTCACGGACCGGGACAGGGGACTATGGCTACACCTTC.

The chain is built from TRBV25-1 and TRBJ1-1; D is possibly TRBD1 (5 bases). The germline CDR1 and CDR2 sequences are MGHDK and SYGVNS. The CDR3 covers 13 residues. V was shortened by 10 bases and J by 11 bases, with 23 bases between the two germline ends. The CDR3: CATGRGGGMEAFF. DNA of the CDR3: TGTGCCACAGGGAGGGGTGGTGGGATGGAGGCTTTCTTT.

The chain is built from TRBV7-9 and TRBJ2-5; possibly TRBD2 for D (6 bases). Per germline, CDR1 SEHNR and CDR2 FQNEAQ (reference sequence). This CDR3 is 14 amino acids long. Trimming left V 2 bases short and J 5 bases short, with 12 bases between. The CDR3 is CASSLLGGWETQYF. The CDR3 bases are TGTGCCAGCAGCTTATTGGGAGGTTGGGAGACCCAGTACTTC.

This rearrangement joins TRBV30 to TRBJ1-6, with 7 bases identical to TRBD1. V was pared by 2 bases and J by 6 bases, with 7 bases of the junction left unmatched. CDR1 and CDR2 from the germline V gene are GTSNPN and SVGIG (reference sequence). The CDR3 is 15 amino acids. The CDR3, as DNA: TGTGCCTGGAGTTGGCCGGGACAGCGTAATTCACCCCTCCACTTT. This gives the protein CAWSWPGQRNSPLHF.

The CDR3, as DNA: TGTGCCAGCAGTTACTCGACGGCCGGGGAGCTGTTTTTT. Amino acid sequence: CASSYSTAGELFF. This chain uses TRBV6-5 with TRBJ2-2; D unresolved. Trimming took off 0 bases at V and 6 bases at J, with 5 bases between the two ends. This CDR3 contains 13 residues. CDR1 and CDR2 (germline): MNHEY, SVGAGI.